These 17 T cell receptor beta chains were all obtained from the same sample, sequenced in a study of cytomegalovirus exposure and HLA in healthy donors. 13 Jbeta primers and 60 Vbeta primers were used for the PCR. Assay used: immunoSEQ multiplex PCR; TCRdb lists only in-frame clones, some missing. Of hundreds of thousands of clones in the sample, approximately 68% are singletons; the top ten hold 1.8%. Source material: PBMCs. All receptors derive from a woman in her twenties or thirties in good health and CMV-seronegative.

J is TRBJ2-1 and V is TRBV4-1, with TRBD2 matching 8 bases. Germline-derived CDR1 and CDR2 are MGHRA and YSYEKL. V lost 4 bases to trimming and J lost 6 bases; unmatched junction nucleotides: 8. The CDR3 covers 15 residues. For the CDR3, the DNA is TGCGCCAGCAGCCTAGCGGGACCCCCTGCCAATGAGCAGTTCTTC. It translates to CASSLAGPPANEQFF.

This rearrangement joins TRBV7-9 to TRBJ2-3; 7 positions match TRBD2. V dropped 4 bases and J dropped 5; count of bases not matched to a gene: 12. The CDR3 consists of 16 residues. Per the germline V gene, CDR1 is SEHNR and CDR2 is FQNEAQ (reference sequence). The CDR3 coding sequence is TGTGCCAGCAGCTATTTAGCGGGTGCCTCCCGAGATACGCAGTATTTT. Translating gives CASSYLAGASRDTQYF.

The chain employs TRBV7-2 and TRBJ1-1, with 10 nucleotides matching TRBD1. This CDR3 is 15 amino acids long. CDR1 SGHTA and CDR2 FQGNSA come from the germline V gene. V was clipped by 6 bases and J by 4 bases; unmatched bases: 8. In nucleotides, the CDR3 is TGTGCCAGCAGTTGGACAGGGGGGAGGACCACTGAAGCTTTCTTT. Encoded protein: CASSWTGGRTTEAFF. Together with reference TRBV7-2 and TRBJ1-1, the CDR3 gives the full variable domain: GAGVSQSPSNKVTEKGKDVELRCDPISGHTALYWYRQSLGQGLEFLIYFQGNSAPDKSGLPSDRFSAERTGGSVSTLTIQRTQQEDSAVYLCASSWTGGRTTEAFFGQGTRLTVV.

V gene TRBV10-2 combines with J gene TRBJ2-1, with TRBD2 matching 7 bases. This CDR3 has 20 amino acids. Germline lookup yields CDR1 WSHSY and CDR2 SAAADI. V gave up 4 bases and J gave up 6 bases; unmatched junction bases: 24. The CDR3 is CASSASPSVVAGPESNEQFF. CDR3 DNA sequence: TGCGCCAGCAGTGCGTCTCCCTCCGTCGTAGCGGGTCCCGAATCCAATGAGCAGTTCTTC.

The chain uses TRBV6-5 and TRBJ2-7; 7 nucleotides agree with TRBD1. Germline V lookup: CDR1 MNHEY, CDR2 SVGAGI. Trimming cost V 6 bases and J 5 bases; bases outside gene matches: 10. The CDR3 spans 14 residues. This chain's CDR3 is CASSINRGHDEQYF. Written as DNA, the CDR3 is TGTGCCAGCAGCATCAACAGGGGTCACGACGAGCAGTACTTC.

This clone was observed a handful of times. CDR3 amino acids: CASGSAGSEAFF. As DNA, the CDR3 is TGTGCTAGTGGGTCAGCGGGGAGTGAAGCTTTCTTT. The chain employs TRBV12-5 and TRBJ1-1; no definite D call. Germline loops: CDR1 LGHNT, CDR2 FRNRAP. The V gene lost 6 bases and the J gene lost 7 bases, with 12 bases spanning the gap. The CDR3 totals 12 residues. The full variable domain, rest sourced from reference TRBV12-5 and TRBJ1-1, is DARVTQTPRHKVTEMGQEVTMRCQPILGHNTVFWYRQTMMQGLELLAYFRNRAPLDDSGMPKDRFSAEMPDATLATLKIQPSEPRDSAVYFCASGSAGSEAFFGQGTRLTVV.

This clone was detected a few times. V gene TRBV6-1 combines with J gene TRBJ1-2; a possible D gene is TRBD1 (5 bases). Germline assignment: CDR1 MNHNS and CDR2 SASEGT. V lost 6 bases to trimming and J lost 1 base, with 9 bases between them. There are 13 residues in the CDR3. The CDR3 bases are TGTGCCAGCAGGGACACGCTTAACTATGGCTACACCTTC. Translated, it gives CASRDTLNYGYTF.

The J gene is TRBJ2-7, the V gene TRBV21-1; the D segment call TRBD2 is taken from the table without a DNA check. TRBV21-1 is given as a pseudogene. The CDR3 spans 14 residues. Here the CDR3 DNA reads TGTGCCAGCATAGGGGGGGGCTTGGCCTACGAGCAGTACTTC. It specifies CASIGGGLAYEQYF.

This clone was detected only a few times. V is TRBV5-1 and J is TRBJ1-4; the match to TRBD1 covers 9 bases. J gave up 7 bases and V 4 bases, and 8 bases lay outside the gene matches. The CDR3 spans 15 residues. Looked up from germline, CDR1 is SGHRS and CDR2 is YFSETQ. CDR3 amino acids: CASSGQGQGFEKLFF. The CDR3 nucleotides are TGCGCCAGCAGCGGGCAGGGACAGGGCTTTGAAAAACTGTTTTTT.

The genes are TRBV7-6 and TRBJ2-1; D perhaps matches TRBD2 (5 bases). Germline CDR1 reads SGHVS; CDR2 reads FNYEAQ. The V end was cut by 5 bases, the J end by 7 bases, with 15 bases between. The CDR3 is 14 residues long. The CDR3 loop reads CASSPTWGENEQFF. The CDR3 nucleotides read TGTGCCAGCAGCCCGACCTGGGGAGAGAATGAGCAGTTCTTC.

This clone appeared a single time. The chain combines TRBV7-9 with TRBJ1-2; 7 nucleotides agree with TRBD1. The CDR3 spans 16 residues. Germline CDR1 is SEHNR and CDR2 is FQNEAQ (reference sequence). V lost 0 bases, J lost 5 bases, and 9 bases stayed unmatched. Written as DNA, the CDR3 is TGTGCCAGCAGCTTAGCGTTGTATGACAGGGCATATGGCTACACCTTC. The encoded protein is CASSLALYDRAYGYTF.

The chain couples TRBV10-2 to TRBJ2-1, with D perhaps matching TRBD2 (6 bases). The CDR3 sequence is 13 residues long. Germline-derived CDR1 and CDR2 are WSHSY and SAAADI. The V end lost 9 bases, the J end lost 5 bases, and 14 bases lay between the germline ends. CDR3 region: CASTGVTDNEQFF. CDR3 in DNA: TGCGCCAGTACGGGGGTTACGGACAATGAGCAGTTCTTC.

The V and J genes are TRBV30 and TRBJ1-3; no firm D call. The V gene lost 2 bases and the J gene lost 1 base, with 6 bases spanning the gap. Germline CDR1 and CDR2: GTSNPN and SVGIG (reference sequence). This CDR3 is built from 13 residues. CDR3 region: CAWSTGSGNTIYF. As DNA, the CDR3 is TGTGCCTGGAGTACGGGGTCTGGAAACACCATATATTTT.

The genes are TRBV19 and TRBJ2-5; tentatively, D is TRBD1 (6 bases). V was shortened by 6 bases and J by 11 bases, with 19 bases between the two germline ends. CDR3 length: 13 residues. CDR1 and CDR2 from the germline V gene are LNHDA and SQIVND (reference sequence). The CDR3 DNA reads as TGTGCCAGTAGCACACGTCCCGGGACACAGCAGTACTTC. Its translation is CASSTRPGTQQYF.

The genes are TRBV5-4 and TRBJ2-1; TRBD2 aligns across 8 bases. CDR3 length: 16 residues. The V gene's germline CDR1 is SGHNT and CDR2 YYREEE (reference sequence). V was pared by 6 bases and J by 1 base, with 9 bases of the junction left unmatched. CDR3 coding DNA: TGTGCCAGCAACCCCTCCGGGACTAGATCCTACAATGAGCAGTTCTTC. Residues: CASNPSGTRSYNEQFF.

This clone was picked up a small number of times. Mismatch with germline at one junction end may stem from a read error. The chain links TRBV7-9 to TRBJ1-2; D may be TRBD1 (6 bases). This CDR3 region has 16 residues. CDR1 and CDR2 from the germline V gene are SEHNR and FQNEAQ (reference sequence). CDR3 region: CASSLAAQGGYYGYTF. DNA for the CDR3: TGTGCCAGCAGCCTAGCGGCACAGGGAGGGTACTATGGCTACACCTTC.

The rearrangement links TRBV7-2 to TRBJ1-1, with a tentative D call TRBD1 (5 bases). In germline, CDR1 is SGHTA, CDR2 FQGNSA. Trimming removed 7 bases at V and 11 bases at J, with 17 bases between. This CDR3 is 12 amino acids long. DNA of the CDR3: TGTGCCAGCACCAAATCCGGTGGGGCCGCTTTCTTT. It encodes CASTKSGGAAFF.